What follows is one T cell receptor (beta chain) and its context. The antigen it recognizes is unknown. Base qualities were left out, and no much larger clone turns up one base away. This sample stems from a study of T cells in tumors after PD-1 blockade (dated by TCRdb to between 2018 and 2021). With regard to the full study: Exclusion criteria were prior checkpoint blockade, use of systemic immunosuppressants, or recent radiotherapy or other anti-cancer therapy within 4 weeks. Patients were treated with either pembrolizumab 200 mg every 3 weeks or cemiplimab 350 mg every 2 weeks. Peripheral blood samples averaged about 120,000 TCR templates (range roughly 24,679-257,772) and roughly 40,000 unique clonotypes. Some patients also continued taking vismodegib 150 mg daily during anti-PD-1 treatment. To compare blood and tumor clonotypes, bulk TCR sequencing was performed on 10 peripheral blood samples from a handful of patients. Clinical response was assessed using RECIST version 1.1. Paired single-cell RNA and TCR sequencing was performed on site-matched tumors from BCC or SCC patients before and after anti-PD-1 therapy. Study-wide findings and limitations: The source of novel T cell clones was not identified and could include lymphoid organs or rare unexpanded clones within the tumor or its periphery. Roughly 40% of TCR clonotypes from the tumor were detected in blood, and certain novel exhausted tumor clones were present in blood collected before treatment, which suggests recruitment from the periphery.

Including cysteine and phenylalanine, the CDR3 has 17 amino acids. The read is trimmed to its CDR3 DNA, 51 bases read in frame from base 1. The immunoSEQ platform was used for deep TCRbeta sequencing. As for the original processing: For further analysis, only productive rearrangements were exported from the immunoSEQ Analyzer. Bulk TCRbeta clonotypes were assigned T cell phenotypes by matching to single-cell RNA+TCR-seq clones sharing the same TCRbeta sequence. Tumor enrichment of a clone was calculated by dividing the clone's tumor frequency by the clone's PBMC frequency, both taken from bulk TCR sequencing. GLIPH was used to sort TCRs into specificity groups, which are clusters of distinct TCRs that likely recognize common antigens through shared CDR3 motifs. Not all clones reach the TCRdb copy of this immuneACCESS table, which keeps in-frame sequences only. Checked studies attribute under half of the gap to unresolved V genes and leave the rest unexplained. V, J and clone size were drawn from that table, and D and trimming were deduced from the DNA. The sample data list tens of thousands of clones, and around 85% of these were observed just once. Around 8.7% of the sample belongs to the ten largest clones.

For bulk TCRbeta sequencing, genomic DNA was extracted from tumor biopsies or peripheral blood, and input amounts ranged from about 550 ng to 6,004 ng. Histologically proven advanced or metastatic basal or squamous cell carcinoma was present in all patients, all of whom were poor candidates for surgical resection. The basal cell carcinoma cohort comprised some ten patients, of whom about eight had bulk tumor TCR sequencing. The TCR was taken from a human donor with advanced basal cell or squamous cell carcinoma (not recorded which). The sequencing used PBMCs, collected before anti-PD-1 therapy. This chain is built from TRBV7-5 and TRBJ2-3; the table's D call, TRBD2, has no DNA check behind it. TRBV7-5 counts as a pseudogene. The CDR3 region: CVRSSPPTSGRSDTQYF. The DNA sequence is as follows: TGTGTCAGAAGCTCCCCCCCGACTAGCGGGAGATCAGATACGCAGTATTTT.